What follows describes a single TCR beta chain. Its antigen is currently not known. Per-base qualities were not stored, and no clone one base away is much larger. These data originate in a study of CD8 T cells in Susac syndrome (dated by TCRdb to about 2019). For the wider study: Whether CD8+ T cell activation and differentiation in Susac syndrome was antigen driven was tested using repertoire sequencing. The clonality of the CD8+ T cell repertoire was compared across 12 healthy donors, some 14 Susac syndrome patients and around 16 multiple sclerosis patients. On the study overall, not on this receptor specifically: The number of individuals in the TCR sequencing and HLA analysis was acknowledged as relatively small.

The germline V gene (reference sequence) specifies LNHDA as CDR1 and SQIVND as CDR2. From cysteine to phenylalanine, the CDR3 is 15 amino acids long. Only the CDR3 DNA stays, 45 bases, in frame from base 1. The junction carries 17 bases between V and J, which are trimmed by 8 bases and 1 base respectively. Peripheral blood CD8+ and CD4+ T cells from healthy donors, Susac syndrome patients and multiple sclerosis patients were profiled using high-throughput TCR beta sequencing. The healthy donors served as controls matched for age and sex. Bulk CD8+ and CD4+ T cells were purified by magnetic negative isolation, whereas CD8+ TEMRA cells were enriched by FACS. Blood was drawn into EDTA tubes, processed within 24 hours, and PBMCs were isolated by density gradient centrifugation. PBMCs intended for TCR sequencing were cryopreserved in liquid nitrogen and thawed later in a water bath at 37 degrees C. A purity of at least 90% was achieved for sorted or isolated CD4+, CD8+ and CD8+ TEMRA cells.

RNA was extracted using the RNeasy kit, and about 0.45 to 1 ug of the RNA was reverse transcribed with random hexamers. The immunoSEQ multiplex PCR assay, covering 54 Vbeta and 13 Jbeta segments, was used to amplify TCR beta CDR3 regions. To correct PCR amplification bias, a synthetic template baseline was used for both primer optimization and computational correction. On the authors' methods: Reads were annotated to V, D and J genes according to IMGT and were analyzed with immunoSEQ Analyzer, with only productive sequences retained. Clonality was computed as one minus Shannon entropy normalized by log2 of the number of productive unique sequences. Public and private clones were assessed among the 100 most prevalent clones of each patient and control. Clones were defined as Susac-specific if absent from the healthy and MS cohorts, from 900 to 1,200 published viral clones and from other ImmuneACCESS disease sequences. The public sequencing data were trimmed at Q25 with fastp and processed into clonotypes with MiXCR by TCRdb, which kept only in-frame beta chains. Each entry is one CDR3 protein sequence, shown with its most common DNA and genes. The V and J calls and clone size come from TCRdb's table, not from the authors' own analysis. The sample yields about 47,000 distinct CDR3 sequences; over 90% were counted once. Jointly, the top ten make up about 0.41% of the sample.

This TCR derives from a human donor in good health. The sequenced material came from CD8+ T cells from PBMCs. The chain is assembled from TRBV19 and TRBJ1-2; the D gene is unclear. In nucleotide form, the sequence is TGTGCCAGTGGCAATAATCGGCCTTTTAACTATGGCTACACCTTC. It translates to CASGNNRPFNYGYTF.